This T cell receptor beta chain was captured in a study of T-cell memory formation after mild COVID-19. This clonotype was seen more than once but under ten times. Germline assignment: CDR1 MNHEY and CDR2 SMNVEV (reference sequence). The J segment lost 4 bases and the V segment lost 5 bases, leaving 10 bases of the junction unmatched. This CDR3 has 16 amino acids. After 5'RACE with constant-segment primers, TCR alpha and TCR beta cDNA libraries carrying sample barcodes and UMIs were obtained. MiXCR was run by TCRdb on the 5' RACE reads, yielding one entry per CDR3 protein. Among about 310,000 distinct CDR3 sequences listed, about 15% were seen once.

This chain connects TRBV27 to TRBJ2-3, with TRBD2 identical over 9 bases. Sequences were obtained from PBMCs or a T cell subset sorted from them (not recorded which). This TCR was recovered from a man aged 18 to 35 who had mild COVID-19 (a few samples of this study predate the infection). Cell type and time point are not known. In nucleotides, the CDR3 is TGTGCCAGCAGTCTATTGGGGACTAGCATCGCAGATACGCAGTATTTT. It translates to CASSLLGTSIADTQYF.